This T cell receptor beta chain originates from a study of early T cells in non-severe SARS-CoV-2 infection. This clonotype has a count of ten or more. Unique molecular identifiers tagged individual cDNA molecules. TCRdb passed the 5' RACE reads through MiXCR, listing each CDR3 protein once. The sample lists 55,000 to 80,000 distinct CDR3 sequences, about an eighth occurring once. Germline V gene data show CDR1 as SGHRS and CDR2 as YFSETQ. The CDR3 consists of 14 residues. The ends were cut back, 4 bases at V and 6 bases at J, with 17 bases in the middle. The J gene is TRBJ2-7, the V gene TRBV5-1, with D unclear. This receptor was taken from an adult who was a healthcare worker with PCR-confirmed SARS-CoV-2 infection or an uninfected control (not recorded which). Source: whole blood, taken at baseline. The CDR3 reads CASSIRIQPTEQYF. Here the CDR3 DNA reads TGCGCCAGCAGCATACGGATACAACCCACCGAGCAGTACTTC.